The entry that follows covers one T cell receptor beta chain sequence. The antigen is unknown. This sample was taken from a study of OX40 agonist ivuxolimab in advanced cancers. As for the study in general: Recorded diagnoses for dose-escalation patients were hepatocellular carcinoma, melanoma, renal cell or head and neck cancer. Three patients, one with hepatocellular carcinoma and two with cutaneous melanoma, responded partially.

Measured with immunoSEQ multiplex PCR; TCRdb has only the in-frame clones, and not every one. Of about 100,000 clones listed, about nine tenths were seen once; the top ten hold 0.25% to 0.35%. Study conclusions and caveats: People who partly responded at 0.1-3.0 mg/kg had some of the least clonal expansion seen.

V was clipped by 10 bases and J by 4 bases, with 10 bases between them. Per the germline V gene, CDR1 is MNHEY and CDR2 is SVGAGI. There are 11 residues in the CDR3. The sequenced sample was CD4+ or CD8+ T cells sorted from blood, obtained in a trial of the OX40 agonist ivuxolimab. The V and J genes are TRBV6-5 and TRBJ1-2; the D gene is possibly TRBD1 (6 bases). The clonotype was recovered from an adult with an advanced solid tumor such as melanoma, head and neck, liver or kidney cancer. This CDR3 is CATRTVYGYTF. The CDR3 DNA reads TGTGCCACCCGGACAGTCTATGGCTACACCTTC.